These T cell receptor beta chains were read from a single sample in a study of T-cell reconstitution after alpha-beta-depleted transplantation in children. TCRdb used MiXCR to reprocess the PCR reads, holding one entry per CDR3 protein. The sample lists hundreds of thousands of distinct CDR3 sequences; around 12% were seen once. This sample comprised PBMCs, obtained before TCRalphabeta/CD19-depleted stem cell transplant. Receptors were obtained from a girl aged 2 to 10 with congenital amegakaryocytic thrombocytopenia, due to receive a stem cell transplant. CDR3s include the opening cysteine and the closing phenylalanine or tryptophan. The D gene is left open where the match is weak. Clone sizes are given selectively: once, few, many, or a class where the clone is expanded.

d_call: NA
v_call: TRBV6-1
j_call: TRBJ2-3
cdr3_length: 14
clone_size: NA
cdr3_aa: CASSELGATDTQYF
cdr3_nt: TGTGCCAGCAGTGAATTAGGGGCCACAGATACGCAGTATTTT

d_call: NA
v_call: TRBV30
j_call: TRBJ1-1
cdr3_length: 13
clone_size: NA
cdr3_aa: CAWSVGRNTEAFF
cdr3_nt: TGTGCCTGGAGTGTAGGGAGGAACACTGAAGCTTTCTTT

d_call: NA
v_call: TRBV28
j_call: TRBJ2-7
cdr3_length: 14
clone_size: NA
cdr3_aa: CASSLFRGSSEQYF
cdr3_nt: TGTGCCAGCAGTTTATTTAGGGGCTCTAGCGAGCAGTACTTC

d_call: NA
v_call: TRBV12-3/TRBV12-4
j_call: TRBJ2-3
cdr3_length: 13
clone_size: many
cdr3_aa: CASSPGRSDTQYF
cdr3_nt: TGTGCCAGCAGTCCGGGGCGCTCAGATACGCAGTATTTT

d_call: TRBD1
v_call: TRBV7-2
j_call: TRBJ2-4
cdr3_length: 14
clone_size: NA
cdr3_aa: CASSRDRVSNIQYF
cdr3_nt: TGTGCCAGCAGCCGCGACAGGGTGTCAAACATTCAGTACTTC

d_call: NA
v_call: TRBV2
j_call: TRBJ2-5
cdr3_length: 12
clone_size: few
cdr3_aa: CASGDSQETQYF
cdr3_nt: TGTGCCAGTGGGGACTCCCAAGAGACCCAGTACTTC

d_call: NA
v_call: TRBV12-3/TRBV12-4
j_call: TRBJ1-5
cdr3_length: 13
clone_size: NA
cdr3_aa: CASRGYSNQPHHF
cdr3_nt: TGTGCCAGCAGGGGATATAGCAATCAACCCCACCATTTT

d_call: NA
v_call: TRBV20-1
j_call: TRBJ2-7
cdr3_length: 14
clone_size: many
cdr3_aa: CSATETVRSYEQYF
cdr3_nt: TGCAGTGCTACCGAGACAGTCCGGTCCTACGAGCAGTACTTC

d_call: TRBD1
v_call: TRBV20-1
j_call: TRBJ1-4
cdr3_length: 18
clone_size: few
cdr3_aa: CSARFYPTGGRANEKLFF
cdr3_nt: TGCAGTGCTAGATTCTACCCGACAGGGGGCCGGGCTAATGAAAAACTGTTTTTT

d_call: NA
v_call: TRBV7-8
j_call: TRBJ2-4
cdr3_length: 12
clone_size: many
cdr3_aa: CASSWLESIQYF
cdr3_nt: TGTGCCAGCAGCTGGCTAGAATCCATTCAGTACTTC

d_call: NA
v_call: TRBV19
j_call: TRBJ2-1
cdr3_length: 15
clone_size: NA
cdr3_aa: CASSAVAKSYNEQFF
cdr3_nt: TGTGCCAGTAGTGCCGTAGCCAAATCCTACAATGAGCAGTTCTTC

d_call: NA
v_call: TRBV6-5
j_call: TRBJ2-1
cdr3_length: 14
clone_size: many
cdr3_aa: CASSYAPRDNEQFF
cdr3_nt: TGTGCCAGCAGTTATGCCCCTAGGGACAATGAGCAGTTCTTC

d_call: TRBD2
v_call: TRBV20-1
j_call: TRBJ2-7
cdr3_length: 16
clone_size: few
cdr3_aa: CSARELLAGANYEQYF
cdr3_nt: TGCAGTGCTAGAGAGCTTTTAGCGGGAGCCAACTACGAGCAGTACTTC

d_call: TRBD2
v_call: TRBV20-1
j_call: TRBJ2-2
cdr3_length: 16
clone_size: NA
cdr3_aa: CSARDWGGANTGELFF
cdr3_nt: TGCAGTGCTAGAGATTGGGGGGGGGCGAACACCGGGGAGCTGTTTTTT